Included here is one T cell receptor (beta chain) sequence, with context. This clone was counted a single time. The antigen it binds to is not known. Base qualities were left out, and no much larger clone turns up one base away. Library generation was performed with the immunoSEQ multiplex PCR assay. This immuneACCESS table, as held by TCRdb, lists in-frame sequences with V and J called but not all clones. Of the missing ones, under half trace to an unresolved V gene in checked studies; the others have no known cause. This sample comprises some 640,000 clones, around 87% of them detected only once. About 0.0094% of the sample is taken by the ten largest. The data were taken from a study of shared T cell receptors in the human thymus (dated by TCRdb to the early 2020s). Study-wide context: The study investigated the way shared, self-reactive T-cell receptor alpha chains are produced in the human thymus.

Germline trimming amounts to 3 bases on V and 3 bases on J, with 6 as the count of junction bases outside the gene matches. Per the germline V gene, WSHSY is the CDR1 and SAAADI is the CDR2. The CDR3 spans 16 residues, from the cysteine through the phenylalanine. CDR3 DNA only is kept here, 48 bases in frame from base 1. The same specimen was also included in a second study, on human thymus T cells. The second study, in turn, reports: In Finland, the donors were immunologically healthy infants who were having open corrective cardiac surgery for congenital heart defects. The thymus tissue came from surgical resects taken out during corrective cardiac surgery. V and J gene segment usage appeared biased in both thymic and peripheral blood repertoires. According to the related research, thymic TCR repertoires were highly overlapping among unrelated individuals. The study characterized TCR alpha and beta repertoires from fewer than 10 infant thymus samples and a few related peripheral blood samples. Donor ages ranged from about 6 to 244 days, and the cohort comprised over 5 male and a couple of female infants. Thymocytes were freed from the tissue by mechanical means and kept at -70 degrees C as pellets of roughly 9.5-31 million cells. Genomic DNA was extracted from frozen cell pellets with a QIAsymphony instrument. The immunoSEQ multiplex PCR assay was used to amplify the TCRB and TCRAD loci from a standardized quantity of quality-controlled genomic DNA. The amplicons covered the V(D)J region and were long enough to include the CDR3 and to identify the V and J genes. Amplicon sequencing was performed on an Illumina platform through the commercial immunoSEQ service. Primer bias and sequencing errors were corrected using previously described methods, and TCRAD and TCRB definitions followed the IMGT database. immunoSEQ Analyzer 3.0 and VDJTools were used for repertoire analysis, which covered basic statistics, V/J segment usage, diversity estimates, rarefaction and pairwise overlap. To estimate diversity, the Chao1, ChaoE, Efron-Thisted, Shannon and inverse Simpson indices were applied, and diversity was also estimated on datasets down-sampled to the smallest sample. Repertoire overlap was determined by strict matching of CDR3 nucleotide sequence, V gene and J gene, and Jaccard-based multidimensional scaling clustering was applied. Thymus samples yielded on average roughly 790,000 unique TCRB clonotypes, compared with around 84,000 from blood samples.

The specimen sequenced was thymocytes. This clonotype originated in a boy under two years old with a congenital heart defect. Donor details come from another sample of the same person, matched by shared clones. Rearrangement joined TRBV10-2 to TRBJ2-3; TRBD2 aligns with 10 central bases. CDR3 protein: CASSDVAGGVTDTQYF. The DNA is as follows: TGCGCCAGCAGTGATGTAGCGGGGGGCGTAACAGATACGCAGTATTTT.